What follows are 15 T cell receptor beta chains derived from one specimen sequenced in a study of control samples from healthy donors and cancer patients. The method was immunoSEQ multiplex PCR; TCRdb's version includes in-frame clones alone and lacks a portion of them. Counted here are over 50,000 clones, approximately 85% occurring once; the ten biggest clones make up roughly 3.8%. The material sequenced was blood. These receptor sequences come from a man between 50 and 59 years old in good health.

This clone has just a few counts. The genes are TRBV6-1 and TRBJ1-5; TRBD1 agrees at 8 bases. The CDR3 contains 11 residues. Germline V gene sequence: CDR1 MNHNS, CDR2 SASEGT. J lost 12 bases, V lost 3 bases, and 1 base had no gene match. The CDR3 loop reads CASSEGTGQHF. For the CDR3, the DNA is TGTGCCAGCAGTGAGGGGACAGGCCAGCATTTT.

CDR3 in DNA: TGTGCCAGCAGTCACTGGACAGGGGATAGCAATCAGCCCCAGCATTTT. It translates to CASSHWTGDSNQPQHF. This chain connects TRBV28 to TRBJ1-5, with TRBD1 matching 9 bases. J lost 0 bases, V lost 5 bases, and 5 bases had no gene match. Germline CDR1 and CDR2: MDHEN and SYDVKM. This CDR3 comprises 16 residues.

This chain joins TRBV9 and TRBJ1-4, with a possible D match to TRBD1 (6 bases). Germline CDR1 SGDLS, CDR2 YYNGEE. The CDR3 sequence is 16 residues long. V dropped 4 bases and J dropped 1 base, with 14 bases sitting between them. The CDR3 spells CASSRGAPVTNEKLFF. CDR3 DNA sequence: TGTGCCAGCAGCCGGGGGGCACCGGTAACTAATGAAAAACTGTTTTTT.

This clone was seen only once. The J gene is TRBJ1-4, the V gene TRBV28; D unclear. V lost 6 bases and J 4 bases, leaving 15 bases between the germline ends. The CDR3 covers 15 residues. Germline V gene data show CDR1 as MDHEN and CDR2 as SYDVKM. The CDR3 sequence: CASRVLARNNEKLFF. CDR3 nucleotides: TGTGCCAGCAGAGTTCTGGCGCGGAATAATGAAAAACTGTTTTTT.

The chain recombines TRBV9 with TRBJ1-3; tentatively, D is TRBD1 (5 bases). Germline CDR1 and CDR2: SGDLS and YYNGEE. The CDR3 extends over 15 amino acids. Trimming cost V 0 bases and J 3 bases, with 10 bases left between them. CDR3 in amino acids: CASSVGGDLGNTIYF. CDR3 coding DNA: TGTGCCAGCAGCGTAGGGGGGGACCTTGGAAACACCATATATTTT.

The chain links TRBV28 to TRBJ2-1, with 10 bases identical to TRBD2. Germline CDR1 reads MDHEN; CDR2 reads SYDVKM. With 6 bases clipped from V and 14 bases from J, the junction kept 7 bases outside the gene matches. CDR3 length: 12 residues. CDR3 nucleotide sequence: TGTGCCAGCAGACCTAGCGGGGGTGTTGAGTTCTTC. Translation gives CASRPSGGVEFF.

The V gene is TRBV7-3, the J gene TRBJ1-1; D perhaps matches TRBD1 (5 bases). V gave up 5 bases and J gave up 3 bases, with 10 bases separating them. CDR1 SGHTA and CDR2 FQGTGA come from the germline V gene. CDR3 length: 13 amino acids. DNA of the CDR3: TGTGCCAGCAGCCGGGGGGAGGACACTGAAGCTTTCTTT. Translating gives CASSRGEDTEAFF. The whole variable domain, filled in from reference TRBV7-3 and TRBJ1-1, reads GAGVSQTPSNKVTEKGKYVELRCDPISGHTALYWYRQSLGQGPEFLIYFQGTGAADDSGLPNDRFFAVRPEGSVSTLKIQRTERGDSAVYLCASSRGEDTEAFFGQGTRLTVV.

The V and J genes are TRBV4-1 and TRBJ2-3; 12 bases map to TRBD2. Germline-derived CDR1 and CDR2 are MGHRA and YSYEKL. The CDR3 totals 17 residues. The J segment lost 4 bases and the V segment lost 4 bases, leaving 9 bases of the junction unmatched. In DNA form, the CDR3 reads TGCGCCAGCAGCCGGGGGCCACTAGCGGGAGGAGCAGATACGCAGTATTTT. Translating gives CASSRGPLAGGADTQYF.

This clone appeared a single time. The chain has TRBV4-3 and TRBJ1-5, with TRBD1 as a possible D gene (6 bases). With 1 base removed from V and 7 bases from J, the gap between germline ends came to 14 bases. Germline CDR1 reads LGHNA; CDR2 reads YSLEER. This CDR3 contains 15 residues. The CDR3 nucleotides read TGCGCCAGCAGCCAAGTATTCACAGGGTGGCAGCCCCAGCATTTT. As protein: CASSQVFTGWQPQHF.

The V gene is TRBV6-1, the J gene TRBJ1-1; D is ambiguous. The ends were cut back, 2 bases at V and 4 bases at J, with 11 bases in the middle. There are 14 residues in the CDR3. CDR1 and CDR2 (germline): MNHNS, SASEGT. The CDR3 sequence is CASSERPTATEAFF. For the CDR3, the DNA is TGTGCCAGCAGTGAACGCCCCACAGCCACTGAAGCTTTCTTT.

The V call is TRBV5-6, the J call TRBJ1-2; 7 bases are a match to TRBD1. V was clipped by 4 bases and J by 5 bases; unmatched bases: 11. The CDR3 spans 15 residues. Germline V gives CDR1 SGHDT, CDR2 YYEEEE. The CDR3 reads CASSLGQAAGYGYTF. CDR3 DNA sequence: TGTGCCAGCAGCCTAGGACAGGCTGCGGGTTATGGCTACACCTTC.

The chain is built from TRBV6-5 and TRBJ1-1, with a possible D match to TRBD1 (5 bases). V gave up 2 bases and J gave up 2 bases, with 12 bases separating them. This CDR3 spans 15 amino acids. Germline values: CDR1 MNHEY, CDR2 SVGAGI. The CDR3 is CASSYARGENTEAFF. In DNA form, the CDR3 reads TGTGCCAGCAGTTACGCCCGAGGGGAAAACACTGAAGCTTTCTTT.

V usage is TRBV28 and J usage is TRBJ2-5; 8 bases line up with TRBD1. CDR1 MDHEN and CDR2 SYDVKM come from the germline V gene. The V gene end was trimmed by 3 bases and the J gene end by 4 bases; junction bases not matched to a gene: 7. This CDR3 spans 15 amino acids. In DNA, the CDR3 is TGTGCCAGCAGTTTGGCACAGGGGGTTAGAGAGACCCAGTACTTC. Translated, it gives CASSLAQGVRETQYF. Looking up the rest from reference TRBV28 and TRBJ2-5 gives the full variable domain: DVKVTQSSRYLVKRTGEKVFLECVQDMDHENMFWYRQDPGLGLRLIYFSYDVKMKEKGDIPEGYSVSREKKERFSLILESASTNQTSMYLCASSLAQGVRETQYFGPGTRLLVL.

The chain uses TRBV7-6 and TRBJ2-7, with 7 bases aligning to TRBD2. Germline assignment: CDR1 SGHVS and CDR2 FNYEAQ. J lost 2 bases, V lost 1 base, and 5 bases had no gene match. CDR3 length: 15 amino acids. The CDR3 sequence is CASSLGSSGTYEQYF. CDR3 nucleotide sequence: TGTGCCAGCAGCTTAGGGTCTAGCGGAACCTACGAGCAGTACTTC.

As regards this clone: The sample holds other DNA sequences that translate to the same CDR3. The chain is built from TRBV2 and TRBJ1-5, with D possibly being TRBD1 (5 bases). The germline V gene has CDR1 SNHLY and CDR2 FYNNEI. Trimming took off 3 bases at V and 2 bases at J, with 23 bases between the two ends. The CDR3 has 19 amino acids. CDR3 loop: CASSDLGKNRLGGNQPQHF. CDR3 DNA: TGTGCCAGCAGTGACCTCGGGAAGAACAGGTTGGGCGGCAATCAGCCCCAGCATTTT.